This entry describes one T cell receptor beta chain. The source of the sample is a study of cytomegalovirus exposure and HLA in healthy donors. The PCR made use of 60 Vbeta and 13 Jbeta primers. Profiled with immunoSEQ multiplex PCR; TCRdb holds only in-frame clones, not every one. This sample's table reports 160,000 or so clones. The source of this sequence is a man aged 25-45 years in good health and CMV-seronegative. The specimen was PBMCs.

As DNA, the CDR3 is TGTGCCAGCAGCGCGAGCTCGAGCGTGACGATGCAGTACTTC. It specifies CASSASSSVTMQYF. The chain combines TRBV9 with TRBJ2-7; D gene unclear. The CDR3 consists of 14 residues. Trimming removed 3 bases at V and 9 bases at J, with 19 bases between. Germline CDR1 reads SGDLS; CDR2 reads YYNGEE.